These 28 T cell receptor beta chains share one sample of origin, sequenced in a study of T-cell reconstitution after alpha-beta-depleted transplantation in children. Study-level findings and limits: One year post-transplant, T-cell counts and diversity were largely derived from T cells produced anew.

The authors prepared the TCRbeta library with unique molecular identifiers. TCRdb re-derived calls from the PCR reads in MiXCR, one entry per CDR3 protein. The sample lists fewer than 350,000 distinct CDR3 sequences, roughly 7.8% occurring once. These TCRs are of unknown antigen specificity. The sequenced sample was peripheral blood, obtained 360 days after TCRalphabeta/CD19-depleted stem cell transplant. The receptors shown here come from a female patient younger than 10 who had a stem cell transplant for Fanconi anemia, so the T cells may come from the graft donor.

This clonotype was counted at least ten times. The CDR3 DNA sequence: TGTGCCAGCAGCCAAGACCAGGTGGACCATAATTCACCCCTCCACTTT. This translates into CASSQDQVDHNSPLHF. The chain combines TRBV4-2 with TRBJ1-6; D is unclear. Per the germline V gene, CDR1 is LGHNA and CDR2 is YNFKEQ. V was clipped by 0 bases and J by 5 bases, with 11 bases between them. The CDR3 runs 16 residues.

This clonotype occurred once. The J gene is TRBJ1-1, the V gene TRBV11-2, with D uncertain. Germline CDR1 SGHAT, CDR2 FQNNGV. This CDR3 is 15 amino acids long. Trimming left V 1 base short and J 0 bases short, with 9 bases between. The CDR3 loop reads CASSLGNNMNTEAFF. CDR3 DNA: TGTGCCAGCAGCTTAGGGAATAACATGAACACTGAAGCTTTCTTT.

This clonotype has a handful of counts. The chain couples TRBV4-1 to TRBJ1-6, with D maybe TRBD1 (5 bases). This CDR3 comprises 14 residues. Deletions cut 0 bases from V and 15 bases from J, with 15 bases between. Germline CDR1 reads MGHRA; CDR2 reads YSYEKL. CDR3 sequence reads: CASSQDFGGTLLHF. CDR3 sequence (DNA): TGCGCCAGCAGCCAAGATTTCGGGGGGACTCTCCTCCACTTT.

This clonotype was found a few times. V and J are TRBV18 and TRBJ2-4; perhaps TRBD1 as D (6 bases). Per the germline V gene, CDR1 is KGHSH and CDR2 is LQKENI. V was cut by 3 bases and J by 7 bases, with 16 bases left in between. The CDR3 has 15 residues. The CDR3: CASSPRTGLRNIQYF. The CDR3 DNA reads TGTGCCAGCTCACCCCGTACAGGGTTAAGGAACATTCAGTACTTC.

V and J are TRBV4-2 and TRBJ1-2; D remains ambiguous. CDR1 is LGHNA and CDR2 is YNFKEQ in the germline V gene. Trimming shortened V by 3 bases and J by 8 bases, and 13 bases separated the two germline ends. The CDR3 is made up of 13 amino acids. The CDR3: CASSQAGKEGYTF. CDR3 nucleotides: TGTGCCAGCAGCCAGGCCGGGAAAGAGGGCTACACCTTC.

In this sample, this clonotype turned up a few times. The chain joins TRBV3-1 to TRBJ1-5; the match to TRBD1 covers 10 bases. Germline CDR1 reads LGHDT; CDR2 reads YNNKEL (reference sequence). The CDR3 covers 14 residues. Trimming removed 4 bases from V and 7 bases from J; junction bases left unmatched: 4. CDR3 bases: TGTGCCAGCAGCCTGACAGGGGGCGAGCAGCCCCAGCATTTT. Translated, it gives CASSLTGGEQPQHF.

The chain links TRBV4-2 to TRBJ1-5, with D possibly TRBD1 on 5 matching bases. Germline CDR1 reads LGHNA; CDR2 reads YNFKEQ. Trimming stripped 1 base from V and 0 bases from J, with 7 bases between. There are 15 residues in the CDR3. CDR3 sequence: CASSQADTSNQPQHF. The DNA of the CDR3 is TGTGCCAGCAGCCAAGCGGACACTAGCAATCAGCCCCAGCATTTT.

The rearrangement uses TRBV12-3 or TRBV12-4 and TRBJ1-5; D perhaps matches TRBD1 (6 bases). V was pared by 4 bases and J by 3 bases, with 16 bases between. The CDR3 has 16 amino acids. CDR3 loop: CASSSFLGGPNQPQHF. The CDR3, as DNA: TGTGCCAGCAGTTCATTCCTCGGGGGGCCCAATCAGCCCCAGCATTTT.

This clonotype was picked up many times. The gene calls are TRBV5-1 and TRBJ2-7, with 7 bases identical to TRBD2. CDR3 size: 17 residues. The germline V gene has CDR1 SGHRS and CDR2 YFSETQ. V was clipped by 0 bases and J by 0 bases; unmatched bases: 9. CDR3 nucleotides: TGCGCCAGCAGCTTGGTGCCTCTAGCGGAGCTCTCCTACGAGCAGTACTTC. Protein sequence: CASSLVPLAELSYEQYF.

This clonotype was detected ten times or more. The chain couples TRBV28 to TRBJ1-5; D is possibly TRBD1 (5 bases). This CDR3 is 15 amino acids long. Germline assignment: CDR1 MDHEN and CDR2 SYDVKM. V gave up 5 bases and J gave up 0 bases, with 11 bases separating them. The DNA of the CDR3 is TGTGCCAGCAGTAAAGACAGATATAGCAATCAGCCCCAGCATTTT. Amino acid sequence: CASSKDRYSNQPQHF.

This clonotype was seen only a few times. The chain has TRBV24-1 and TRBJ1-2, with 8 bases fitting TRBD1. CDR1 and CDR2 from the germline V gene are KGHDR and SFDVKD. The CDR3 totals 18 residues. The ends lost 7 bases at V and 4 bases at J; junction bases unmatched: 19. CDR3 residues: CATSERGTGPSGGYGYTF. CDR3 DNA: TGTGCCACCAGCGAAAGGGGGACAGGACCCAGTGGCGGCTATGGCTACACCTTC.

The rearrangement uses TRBV7-2 and TRBJ1-1; weak D call: TRBD1 (6 bases). The germline gives CDR1 SGHTA, CDR2 FQGNSA. CDR3 length: 18 residues. The V end lost 8 bases, the J end lost 6 bases, and 31 bases lay between the germline ends. CDR3 sequence: CASASGTFPSWGYAEAFF. The CDR3 DNA reads TGTGCCAGCGCATCAGGGACATTCCCATCATGGGGGTACGCTGAAGCTTTCTTT.

This clonotype was detected only a few times. The chain has TRBV6-5 and TRBJ2-7; TRBD2 matches 13 bases. The CDR3 totals 15 residues. Germline trimming cut 2 bases from V and 6 bases from J; bases unmatched to any gene: 4. CDR1 MNHEY and CDR2 SVGAGI come from the germline V gene. The DNA for the CDR3 is TGTGCCAGCAGTTACCTCAGACTAGCGGGGGGCGAGCAGTACTTC. Its translation: CASSYLRLAGGEQYF.

The rearrangement uses TRBV20-1 and TRBJ1-2; D remains unclear. CDR3 length equals 11 residues. Germline V gives CDR1 DFQATT, CDR2 SNEGSKA (reference sequence). Trimming cost V 8 bases and J 4 bases, with 11 bases left between them. Here the CDR3 DNA reads TGCAGTATCACGGACCTCTATGGCTACACCTTC. Amino acid sequence: CSITDLYGYTF.

The rearrangement links TRBV28 to TRBJ2-3, with a tentative D call TRBD2 (6 bases). Between the trimmed V and J ends, which lost 7 bases and 0 bases, there was a span of 17 bases. Germline V gene data show CDR1 as MDHEN and CDR2 as SYDVKM. This CDR3 region has 16 residues. The CDR3 reads CASTILSGTSTDTQYF. The CDR3 DNA is TGTGCCAGCACCATTCTCTCCGGGACTAGCACAGATACGCAGTATTTT. The complete variable domain, with remaining parts taken from reference TRBV28 and TRBJ2-3, reads DVKVTQSSRYLVKRTGEKVFLECVQDMDHENMFWYRQDPGLGLRLIYFSYDVKMKEKGDIPEGYSVSREKKERFSLILESASTNQTSMYLCASTILSGTSTDTQYFGPGTRLTVL.

This clonotype was observed at least ten times. The chain has TRBV20-1 and TRBJ1-1; D unresolved. With 6 bases removed from V and 3 bases from J, the gap between germline ends came to 14 bases. Germline V gene data show CDR1 as DFQATT and CDR2 as SNEGSKA (reference sequence). This CDR3 comprises 13 residues. The CDR3: CSAQRGLDTEAFF. The CDR3 DNA reads TGCAGTGCCCAGCGGGGATTGGACACTGAAGCTTTCTTT.

The CDR3 here is CASSYDGLYNSPLHF. The CDR3 bases are TGTGCCAGCAGTTACGATGGACTGTATAATTCACCCCTCCACTTT. V usage is TRBV6-2 or TRBV6-3 and J usage is TRBJ1-6; D not certain. V lost 2 bases to trimming and J lost 4 bases, with 9 bases between them. Germline values: CDR1 MNHEY, CDR2 SVGEGT. This CDR3 region has 15 residues.

The chain links TRBV18 to TRBJ1-1; D is unclear. Between the trimmed V and J ends, which lost 3 bases and 3 bases, there was a span of 14 bases. This CDR3 is 15 amino acids long. CDR1 and CDR2 (germline): KGHSH, LQKENI. The CDR3 DNA reads TGTGCCAGCTCACCGGGCGACGCATCCTACACTGAAGCTTTCTTT. This translates into CASSPGDASYTEAFF.

This clonotype appeared many times. The chain carries TRBV5-4 and TRBJ2-1, with D possibly matching TRBD1 (6 bases). The germline gives CDR1 SGHNT, CDR2 YYREEE (reference sequence). The CDR3 covers 12 residues. V lost 4 bases to trimming and J lost 14 bases, with 16 bases between them. CDR3 DNA: TGTGCCAGCAGCGGGCCGCAGGGACATGAGTTCTTC. Translation gives CASSGPQGHEFF.

This clonotype showed up many times. The rearrangement uses TRBV14 and TRBJ2-3, with TRBD1 as a possible D gene (5 bases). Germline CDR1 is SGHDN and CDR2 is FVKESK. The CDR3 is 16 amino acids. Trimming cost V 0 bases and J 2 bases, with 12 bases left between them. As DNA, the CDR3 is TGTGCCAGCAGCCAAGATCGAAGCAGGGCCACAGATACGCAGTATTTT. Translation: CASSQDRSRATDTQYF.

Many counts were recorded for this clonotype. The rearrangement joins TRBV4-1 to TRBJ2-7; TRBD2 is a possible D gene (5 bases). CDR1 and CDR2 from the germline V gene are MGHRA and YSYEKL. Trimming took 1 base from V and 2 from J, leaving 15 bases between them. This CDR3 contains 16 residues. The CDR3 region is CASSQGWQTGTYEQYF. The CDR3 DNA is TGCGCCAGCAGCCAAGGATGGCAGACGGGGACCTACGAGCAGTACTTC.

V and J are TRBV24-1 and TRBJ2-6, with 8 bases lining up with TRBD2. Germline V gene lookup returns CDR1 KGHDR and CDR2 SFDVKD. This CDR3 has 18 residues. The V gene end was trimmed by 1 base and the J gene end by 0 bases; junction bases not matched to a gene: 4. CDR3 amino acids: CATSDFPGGPSGANVLTF. CDR3 sequence (DNA): TGTGCCACCAGTGATTTCCCGGGGGGGCCCTCTGGGGCCAACGTCCTGACTTTC.

This chain's CDR3 is CATSRVRGEDSSPLHF. The CDR3 coding sequence is TGTGCCACCAGCAGAGTCCGGGGGGAGGATAGTTCACCCCTCCACTTT. This chain joins TRBV15 and TRBJ1-6; weak D call: TRBD1 (5 bases). Trimming took 1 base from V and 9 from J, leaving 16 bases between them. This CDR3 has 16 residues. Germline V gene data show CDR1 as LNHNV and CDR2 as YYDKDF (reference sequence).

The CDR3, as DNA: TGTGCCAGCAGCCGGGACTTGGGGGACTATGGCTACACCTTC. This sequence encodes CASSRDLGDYGYTF. The J gene is TRBJ1-2, the V gene TRBV6-2 or TRBV6-3, with D possibly matching TRBD1 (5 bases). Trimming pared 6 bases from V and 3 bases from J, leaving 14 bases between. From germline, CDR1 is MNHEY and CDR2 SVGEGT. This CDR3 is built from 14 residues.

The chain combines TRBV30 with TRBJ1-3, with D unresolved. The CDR3 is 12 amino acids. Germline V lookup: CDR1 GTSNPN, CDR2 SVGIG (reference sequence). Trimming took 0 bases from V and 8 from J, leaving 8 bases between them. The CDR3 sequence is CAWSVRADTIYF. For the CDR3, the DNA is TGTGCCTGGAGTGTACGGGCGGACACCATATATTTT. Together with reference TRBV30 and TRBJ1-3, the CDR3 gives the full variable domain: SQTIHQWPATLVQPVGSPLSLECTVEGTSNPNLYWYRQAAGRGLQLLFYSVGIGQISSEVPQNLSASRPQDRQFILSSKKLLLSDSGFYLCAWSVRADTIYFGEGSWLTVV.

This clonotype was picked up many times. This chain connects TRBV28 to TRBJ2-3; no clear D. The CDR3 has 14 amino acids. Trimming cost V 6 bases and J 0 bases, with 10 bases left between them. Germline CDR1 and CDR2: MDHEN and SYDVKM. The CDR3 nucleotides are TGTGCCAGCAGATACCAAATTAGCACAGATACGCAGTATTTT. Protein sequence: CASRYQISTDTQYF.

This clonotype was counted ten times or more. The V gene is TRBV7-9, the J gene TRBJ2-7; 7 bases agree with TRBD1. Trimming took 5 bases from V and 3 from J; bases not matched to a gene: 4. Germline V gene lookup returns CDR1 SEHNR and CDR2 FQNEAQ (reference sequence). The CDR3 is 13 amino acids. CDR3 coding DNA: TGTGCCAGCAGCAACGGGGACAGCTACGAGCAGTACTTC. This codes for CASSNGDSYEQYF.

V is TRBV7-3 and J is TRBJ2-5; 11 bases map to TRBD2. The CDR3 has 19 residues. V trimming: 4 bases; J trimming: 4 bases; junction bases outside the gene matches: 17. Germline V CDR1 and CDR2: SGHTA, FQGTGA. CDR3 sequence (DNA): TGTGCCAGCAGCTCCCTCCCTAATATAGCGGGGGGGCCTCGAGAGACCCAGTACTTC. Protein: CASSSLPNIAGGPRETQYF.